Shown below are 26 T cell receptor beta chains from a single sample sequenced in a study of human T cells and chemical hapten exposure. TCRdb reprocessed the RACE reads with MiXCR, giving one entry per CDR3 protein. In the table there are tens of thousands of distinct CDR3 sequences, 9.5% to 15% of which are singletons. As to time point: patch test 3, about 24 weeks after DPC sensitization. Treatment noted: therapeutic diphenylcyclopropenone sensitization with weekly scalp DPC. The sample here was whole blood, taken in connection with sensitization to the hapten diphenylcyclopropenone (DPC). The receptors originated from a man younger than 40 with alopecia areata. Some clones in this sample may be carry-over from other donors' samples.

This clonotype was seen at least ten times. The CDR3 coding sequence is TGCGCCAGCAGCTTGAGTAGTGCGGGTGCAGATACGCAGTATTTT. Protein sequence: CASSLSSAGADTQYF. The chain employs TRBV5-1 and TRBJ2-3, with TRBD2 as a possible D gene (5 bases). The CDR3 runs 15 residues. V was shortened by 1 base and J by 4 bases, with 13 bases between the two germline ends. Looked up from germline, CDR1 is SGHRS and CDR2 is YFSETQ.

The rearrangement joins TRBV10-3 to TRBJ2-7, with D perhaps matching TRBD1 (5 bases). Trimming took 9 bases from V and 7 from J, leaving 16 bases between them. The length of the CDR3 is 12 residues. Germline loops: CDR1 ENHRY, CDR2 SYGVKD. The chain's CDR3 is CAIARQGIEQYF. The CDR3 region has the DNA TGTGCCATTGCCCGCCAGGGCATTGAGCAGTACTTC.

This clonotype was seen many times. The chain links TRBV24-1 to TRBJ2-2; D might be TRBD1 (6 bases). Trimming took 2 bases from V and 6 from J, leaving 9 bases between them. There are 14 residues in the CDR3. The germline CDR1 and CDR2 sequences are KGHDR and SFDVKD. The CDR3 loop is CATSDSQGSGELFF. In DNA, the CDR3 is TGTGCCACCAGTGATTCACAGGGTTCCGGGGAGCTGTTTTTT.

This clonotype was detected only a few times. V gene TRBV12-3 or TRBV12-4 combines with J gene TRBJ2-7; TRBD2 matches at 8 bases. This CDR3 is 15 amino acids long. The V segment lost 4 bases and the J segment 4 bases; nucleotides outside the gene matches: 9. CDR3 amino acids: CASSSGSLAGYEQYF. For the CDR3, the DNA is TGTGCCAGCAGTTCCGGGAGCCTAGCGGGTTACGAGCAGTACTTC.

The V gene is TRBV20-1, the J gene TRBJ2-5, with D uncertain. Trimming took off 3 bases at V and 5 bases at J, with 4 bases between the two ends. The CDR3 sequence is 10 residues long. Germline values: CDR1 DFQATT, CDR2 SNEGSKA (reference sequence). The CDR3 here is CSASQETQYF. As DNA, the CDR3 is TGCAGTGCTAGTCAGGAGACCCAGTACTTC.

V usage is TRBV6-1 and J usage is TRBJ1-4; no clear D gene. The CDR3 consists of 13 residues. The germline V gene has CDR1 MNHNS and CDR2 SASEGT. V shed 9 bases and J shed 2 bases, with 10 bases lying between them. As DNA, the CDR3 is TGTGCCAGTTCGAGGGAGACTAATGAAAAACTGTTTTTT. Amino acid sequence: CASSRETNEKLFF.

The V call is TRBV18, the J call TRBJ1-2; D may be TRBD1 (6 bases). Trimming pared 3 bases from V and 8 bases from J, leaving 13 bases between. The CDR3 spans 13 residues. The germline CDR1 and CDR2 sequences are KGHSH and LQKENI. CDR3 protein: CASSPPGGAGYTF. CDR3 in DNA: TGTGCCAGCTCACCCCCTGGGGGCGCCGGCTACACCTTC.

This clonotype was found many times. The chain uses TRBV24-1 and TRBJ2-3; D gene unclear. Germline V gene lookup returns CDR1 KGHDR and CDR2 SFDVKD. The CDR3 sequence is 14 residues long. The V gene lost 4 bases and the J gene lost 2 bases, with 9 bases spanning the gap. For the CDR3, the DNA is TGTGCCACCAGTGACTCCGACCTCACAGATACGCAGTATTTT. Protein: CATSDSDLTDTQYF.

The CDR3 DNA reads TGTGCCAGCAGCCCAAGGAGGGCTGGGGCCAACGTCCTGACTTTC. This codes for CASSPRRAGANVLTF. V usage is TRBV7-9 and J usage is TRBJ2-6, with D maybe TRBD2 (6 bases). CDR1 is SEHNR, CDR2 FQNEAQ, per germline (reference sequence). V lost 5 bases and J 2 bases, leaving 10 bases between the germline ends. The CDR3 contains 15 residues.

The J gene is TRBJ2-7, the V gene TRBV18, with a possible D match to TRBD1 (6 bases). Germline CDR1 is KGHSH and CDR2 is LQKENI. V lost 0 bases and J 5 bases, leaving 14 bases between the germline ends. The CDR3 is 15 amino acids. The CDR3 reads CASSPPNRAWDEQYF. Here the CDR3 DNA reads TGTGCCAGCTCACCACCTAACAGGGCTTGGGACGAGCAGTACTTC. Drawing the rest from reference TRBV18 and TRBJ2-7, the complete variable domain is NAGVMQNPRHLVRRRGQEARLRCSPMKGHSHVYWYRQLPEEGLKFMVYLQKENIIDESGMPKERFSAEFPKEGPSILRIQQVVRGDSAAYFCASSPPNRAWDEQYFGPGTRLTVT.

The rearrangement joins TRBV2 to TRBJ1-2, with 8 bases aligning to TRBD1. Losses at the gene ends were 1 base for V and 5 bases for J; bases not matched to a gene: 6. The germline CDR1 and CDR2 sequences are SNHLY and FYNNEI. This CDR3 is 15 amino acids long. The CDR3 here is CASSEDQGAIYGYTF. Here the CDR3 DNA reads TGTGCCAGCAGTGAAGACCAGGGGGCGATTTATGGCTACACCTTC.

This rearrangement joins TRBV10-3 to TRBJ2-3; D not resolved. The CDR3 runs 14 residues. Per the germline V gene, CDR1 is ENHRY and CDR2 is SYGVKD. V was trimmed by 0 bases and J by 4 bases, leaving 8 bases between them. The CDR3 region is CAISESPPADTQYF. DNA for the CDR3: TGTGCCATCAGTGAGTCGCCGCCGGCAGATACGCAGTATTTT.

The rearrangement joins TRBV28 to TRBJ2-2; 7 nucleotides align to TRBD1. CDR1 MDHEN and CDR2 SYDVKM come from the germline V gene. V was clipped by 3 bases and J by 3 bases; unmatched bases: 4. The CDR3 is 15 residues long. The CDR3 DNA reads TGTGCCAGCAGTTTTAGGACAGGTTACACCGGGGAGCTGTTTTTT. Translating gives CASSFRTGYTGELFF. The full variable domain, rest sourced from reference TRBV28 and TRBJ2-2, is DVKVTQSSRYLVKRTGEKVFLECVQDMDHENMFWYRQDPGLGLRLIYFSYDVKMKEKGDIPEGYSVSREKKERFSLILESASTNQTSMYLCASSFRTGYTGELFFGEGSRLTVL.

The V call is TRBV28, the J call TRBJ2-5; 7 nucleotides align to TRBD1. The germline V gene encodes CDR1 MDHEN and CDR2 SYDVKM. This CDR3 is built from 13 residues. V shed 5 bases and J 7 bases; nucleotides not matched to a gene: 7. CDR3 sequence: CASSEQGPGTQYF. CDR3 coding DNA: TGTGCCAGCAGTGAACAGGGGCCGGGGACCCAGTACTTC.

This clonotype was recorded at least ten times. The V gene is TRBV3-1, the J gene TRBJ2-5; no firm D call. The V gene lost 3 bases and the J gene lost 5 bases, with 19 bases spanning the gap. Germline CDR1 and CDR2: LGHDT and YNNKEL (reference sequence). The CDR3 length is 16 residues. The CDR3 bases are TGTGCCAGCAGCCATCGTACCGCTATAATTGAGGAGACCCAGTACTTC. Translation gives CASSHRTAIIEETQYF.

The chain recombines TRBV5-1 with TRBJ2-1; D uncertain. This CDR3 has 15 amino acids. Germline V CDR1 and CDR2: SGHRS, YFSETQ. V was pared by 0 bases and J by 2 bases, with 9 bases between. The CDR3 loop reads CASSLEGITYNEQFF. The CDR3 DNA sequence: TGCGCCAGCAGCTTGGAGGGTATCACCTACAATGAGCAGTTCTTC.

There are many counts of this clonotype. This chain joins TRBV12-3 or TRBV12-4 and TRBJ2-3, with D perhaps assigned TRBD1 or TRBD2 (5 bases each). CDR3 length equals 16 residues. The V end was cut by 6 bases, the J end by 0 bases, with 16 bases between. CDR3 loop: CASSSKDIASTDTQYF. In DNA form, the CDR3 reads TGTGCCAGCAGCAGCAAGGACATAGCGAGCACAGATACGCAGTATTTT.

The V gene is TRBV14, the J gene TRBJ1-2; the match to TRBD1 covers 8 bases. CDR3 size: 17 residues. V dropped 3 bases and J dropped 1; count of bases not matched to a gene: 10. CDR1 is SGHDN, CDR2 FVKESK, per germline. In nucleotides, the CDR3 is TGTGCCAGCAGCCAGTGGACCGGGACAGGCCTTAACTATGGCTACACCTTC. Translating gives CASSQWTGTGLNYGYTF.

The gene calls are TRBV5-5 and TRBJ2-7, with no clear D. Trimming pared 1 base from V and 6 bases from J, leaving 17 bases between. Per germline, CDR1 SGHKS and CDR2 YYEKEE (reference sequence). The CDR3 sequence is 15 residues long. CDR3 in amino acids: CASSLSVNPLVEQYF. CDR3 DNA sequence: TGTGCCAGCAGCTTGTCTGTGAACCCTCTTGTCGAGCAGTACTTC.

This clonotype was seen once. In DNA form, the CDR3 reads TGTGCCAGCAAGCTTAGCGGATCCTACGAGCAGTACTTC. This translates into CASKLSGSYEQYF. This chain links TRBV11-2 with TRBJ2-7; weak D call: TRBD2 (6 bases). The CDR3 runs 13 residues. Germline V gives CDR1 SGHAT, CDR2 FQNNGV. Trimming removed 7 bases from V and 1 base from J, with 11 bases in between.

The rearrangement links TRBV2 to TRBJ2-4, with D uncertain. Germline values: CDR1 SNHLY, CDR2 FYNNEI. The V end lost 1 base, the J end lost 4 bases, and 8 bases lay between the germline ends. CDR3 length: 14 amino acids. CDR3 DNA: TGTGCCAGCAGTGAAGATTGGGTGAAAAACATTCAGTACTTC. Amino acid sequence: CASSEDWVKNIQYF.

This clonotype was seen repeatedly, ten times or more. The gene calls are TRBV18 and TRBJ1-6; D uncertain. Between the trimmed V and J ends, which lost 5 bases and 6 bases, there was a span of 17 bases. CDR1 is KGHSH, CDR2 LQKENI, per germline. CDR3 length: 16 residues. The CDR3 spells CASSSTVRTINSPLHF. CDR3 nucleotides: TGTGCCAGCTCATCGACCGTCCGTACTATTAATTCACCCCTCCACTTT.

This clonotype has a count of ten or more. V and J are TRBV18 and TRBJ1-6; no clear D gene. Germline-derived CDR1 and CDR2 are KGHSH and LQKENI. CDR3 length: 16 amino acids. V gave up 2 bases and J gave up 0 bases, with 8 bases separating them. In nucleotides, the CDR3 is TGTGCCAGCTCACCAACGGGGAGCTCCTATAATTCACCCCTCCACTTT. Its protein is CASSPTGSSYNSPLHF.

This clonotype was seen a handful of times. This chain connects TRBV6-6 to TRBJ1-1; D possibly corresponds to TRBD1 (5 bases). Per the germline V gene, CDR1 is MNHNY and CDR2 is SVGAGI (reference sequence). This CDR3 region has 12 residues. The V end lost 2 bases, the J end lost 4 bases, and 5 bases lay between the germline ends. CDR3 residues: CASSYGGTEAFF. The CDR3, as DNA: TGTGCCAGCAGTTACGGGGGCACTGAAGCTTTCTTT.

This clonotype has at least ten counts. The V and J genes are TRBV6-1 and TRBJ2-7; no clear D. The CDR3 length is 12 residues. From germline, CDR1 is MNHNS and CDR2 SASEGT. V lost 4 bases, J lost 7 bases, and 11 bases lay in between. CDR3 sequence (DNA): TGTGCCAGCAGTGGCGAGGCCATGGAGCAGTACTTC. As protein: CASSGEAMEQYF.

This clonotype was picked up a small number of times. The V and J genes are TRBV20-1 and TRBJ2-2; no clear D. The CDR3 has 13 amino acids. The V gene lost 2 bases and the J gene lost 1 base, with 5 bases spanning the gap. In germline, CDR1 is DFQATT, CDR2 SNEGSKA (reference sequence). The CDR3 here is CSARSGNTGELFF. The CDR3 DNA is TGCAGTGCTAGATCCGGGAACACCGGGGAGCTGTTTTTT.